These 4 T cell receptor beta chains came from one sample sequenced in a study of cytomegalovirus exposure and HLA in healthy donors. PCR amplification relied on 60 Vbeta primers (plus 13 Jbeta primers). The repertoire was sequenced with immunoSEQ multiplex PCR; TCRdb's copy has only in-frame clones and lacks some. This table has about 150,000 clones, nearly 80% appearing once. The material sequenced was PBMCs. The receptors come from a man in his forties in good health and CMV-seropositive.

The rearrangement uses TRBV7-2 and TRBJ2-7, with TRBD2 identical over 10 bases. Germline V gives CDR1 SGHTA, CDR2 FQGNSA. Unmatched junction bases numbered 5, after V lost 3 bases and J lost 0 bases. The CDR3 runs 16 residues. The CDR3 sequence is CASSFTSSGSSYEQYF. In DNA form, the CDR3 reads TGTGCCAGCAGCTTCACCTCTAGCGGGAGCTCCTACGAGCAGTACTTC.

The V gene is TRBV2, the J gene TRBJ2-3, with 7 bases identical to TRBD2. The CDR3 spans 12 residues. The germline gives CDR1 SNHLY, CDR2 FYNNEI. V was clipped by 2 bases and J by 14 bases; unmatched bases: 7. CDR3 amino acids: CASSEWAGEPYF. The DNA of the CDR3 is TGTGCCAGCAGTGAATGGGCGGGAGAGCCGTATTTT.

This clone has just a few counts. The chain uses TRBV6-1 and TRBJ2-1; TRBD2 matches at 7 bases. Germline-derived CDR1 and CDR2 are MNHNS and SASEGT. CDR3 size: 15 residues. Losses at the gene ends were 7 bases for V and 5 bases for J; bases not matched to a gene: 11. This CDR3 is CASIRSGTTNNEQFF. The CDR3 bases are TGTGCCAGCATCCGCAGCGGGACCACCAACAATGAGCAGTTCTTC.

The gene calls are TRBV28 and TRBJ2-7; D not certain. Germline V gene sequence: CDR1 MDHEN, CDR2 SYDVKM. This CDR3 is built from 15 residues. Trimming removed 2 bases at V and 9 bases at J, with 20 bases between. CDR3 bases: TGTGCCAGCAGTTTACAGTTTATGCCCCTGTATGGGCAGTACTTC. Translation: CASSLQFMPLYGQYF.